This entry describes one T cell receptor beta chain. Its antigen is currently unknown. The ends lost 5 bases at V and 3 bases at J; junction bases unmatched: 10. The CDR3 has 15 residues. Germline V gene sequence: CDR1 SGHKS, CDR2 YYEKEE (reference sequence). Assay: immunoSEQ multiplex PCR; the TCRdb copy retains only in-frame clones and omits some. The sample records roughly 160,000 clones, approximately 90% being singletons. This sample was taken from a study of T cell responses to AZD1222 COVID-19 vaccine. Study-level points and caveats: White British donors predominated, females outnumbered males, and clonal diversity was possibly underestimated. Scientists sampled the repertoires only once the peak T cell response had passed. Increased Spike-specific TCR breadth and depth were observed after two AZD1222 doses.

The receptor was isolated from an adult who received the AZD1222 COVID-19 vaccine. This sequence joins TRBV5-5 and TRBJ1-1; 7 bases are shared with TRBD1. This sample comprised peripheral blood, obtained 28 days after the second AZD1222 dose. The CDR3 spells CASRLPTGSDTEAFF. The DNA of the CDR3 is TGTGCCAGCAGGTTGCCGACAGGGAGTGACACTGAAGCTTTCTTT.